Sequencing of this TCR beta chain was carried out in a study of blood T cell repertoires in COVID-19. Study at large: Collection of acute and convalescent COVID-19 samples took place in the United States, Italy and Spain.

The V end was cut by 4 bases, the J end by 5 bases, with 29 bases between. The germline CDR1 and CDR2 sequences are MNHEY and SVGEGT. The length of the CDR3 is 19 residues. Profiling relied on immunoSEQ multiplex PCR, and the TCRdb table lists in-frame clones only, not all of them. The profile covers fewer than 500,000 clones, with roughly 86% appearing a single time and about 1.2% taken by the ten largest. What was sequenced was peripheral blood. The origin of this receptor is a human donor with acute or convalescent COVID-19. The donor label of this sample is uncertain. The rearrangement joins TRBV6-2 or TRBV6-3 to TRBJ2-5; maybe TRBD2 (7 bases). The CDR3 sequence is CASSSHLLGGRREKETQYF. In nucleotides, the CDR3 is TGTGCCAGCAGTTCGCATTTATTGGGGGGGCGGAGAGAGAAGGAGACCCAGTACTTC.